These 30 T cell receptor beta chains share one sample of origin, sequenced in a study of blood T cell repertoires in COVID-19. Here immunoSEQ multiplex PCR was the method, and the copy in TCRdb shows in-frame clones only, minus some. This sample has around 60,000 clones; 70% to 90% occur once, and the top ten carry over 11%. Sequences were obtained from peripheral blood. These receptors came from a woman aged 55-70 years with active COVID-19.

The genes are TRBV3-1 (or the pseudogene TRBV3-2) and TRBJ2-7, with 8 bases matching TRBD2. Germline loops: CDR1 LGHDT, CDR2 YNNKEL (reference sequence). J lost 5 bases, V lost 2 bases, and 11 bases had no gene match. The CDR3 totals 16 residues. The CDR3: CASSQWGAGGADEQYF. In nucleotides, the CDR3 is TGTGCCAGCAGCCAATGGGGTGCGGGGGGCGCGGACGAGCAGTACTTC.

This CDR3 is CASSQTGGVLGITF. In nucleotides, the CDR3 is TGCGCCAGCAGCCAAACAGGGGGCGTCTTGGGGATCACCTTC. The rearrangement joins TRBV4-1 to TRBJ1-2; TRBD1 aligns across 9 bases. Per the germline V gene, CDR1 is MGHRA and CDR2 is YSYEKL. The CDR3 length is 14 residues. With V trimmed by 2 bases and J by 13 bases, 11 bases remained unmatched.

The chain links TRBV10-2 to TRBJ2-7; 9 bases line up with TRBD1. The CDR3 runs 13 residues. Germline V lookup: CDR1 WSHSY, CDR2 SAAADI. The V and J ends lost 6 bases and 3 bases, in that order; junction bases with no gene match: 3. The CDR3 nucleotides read TGCGCCAGCAGGGGGACAGGGAGCTACGAGCAGTACTTC. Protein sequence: CASRGTGSYEQYF.

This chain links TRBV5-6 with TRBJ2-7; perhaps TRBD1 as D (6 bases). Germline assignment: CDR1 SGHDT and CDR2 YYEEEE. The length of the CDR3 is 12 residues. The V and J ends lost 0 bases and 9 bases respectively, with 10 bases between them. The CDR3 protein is CASSLDRVGQYF. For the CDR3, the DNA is TGTGCCAGCAGCTTGGACAGGGTCGGGCAGTACTTC.

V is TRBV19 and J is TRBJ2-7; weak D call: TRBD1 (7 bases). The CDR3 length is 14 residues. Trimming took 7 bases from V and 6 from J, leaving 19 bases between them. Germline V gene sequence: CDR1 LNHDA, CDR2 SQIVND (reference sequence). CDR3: CASNDRDSLGEQYF. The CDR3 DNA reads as TGTGCCAGTAACGACAGGGACTCGCTTGGCGAGCAGTACTTC.

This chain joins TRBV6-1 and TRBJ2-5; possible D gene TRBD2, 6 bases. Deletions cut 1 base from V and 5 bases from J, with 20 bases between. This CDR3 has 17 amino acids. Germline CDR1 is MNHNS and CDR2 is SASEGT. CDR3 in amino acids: CASSEEGYGAGLETQYF. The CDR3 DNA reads TGTGCCAGCAGTGAAGAGGGTTACGGGGCGGGGCTTGAGACCCAGTACTTC.

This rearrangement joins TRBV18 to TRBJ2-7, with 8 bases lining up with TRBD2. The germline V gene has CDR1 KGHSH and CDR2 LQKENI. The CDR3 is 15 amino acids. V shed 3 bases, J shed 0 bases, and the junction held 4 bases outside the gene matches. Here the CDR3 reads CASSPTRGDSYEQYF. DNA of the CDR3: TGTGCCAGCTCACCGACGCGGGGGGACTCCTACGAGCAGTACTTC.

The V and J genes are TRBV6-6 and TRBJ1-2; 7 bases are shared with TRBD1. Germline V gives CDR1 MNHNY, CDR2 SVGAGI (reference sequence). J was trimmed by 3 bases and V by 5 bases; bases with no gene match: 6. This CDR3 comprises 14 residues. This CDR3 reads CASSNRGVDYGYTF. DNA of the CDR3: TGTGCCAGCAGTAACAGGGGCGTTGACTATGGCTACACCTTC.

CDR3 coding DNA: TGTGCCAGCAGCTTCGATAGCGGAGATACGCAGTATTTT. It specifies CASSFDSGDTQYF. The chain is built from TRBV7-2 and TRBJ2-3, with a tentative D call TRBD2 (6 bases). There are 13 residues in the CDR3. V lost 3 bases, J lost 5 bases, and 9 bases lay in between. Germline V gene sequence: CDR1 SGHTA, CDR2 FQGNSA.

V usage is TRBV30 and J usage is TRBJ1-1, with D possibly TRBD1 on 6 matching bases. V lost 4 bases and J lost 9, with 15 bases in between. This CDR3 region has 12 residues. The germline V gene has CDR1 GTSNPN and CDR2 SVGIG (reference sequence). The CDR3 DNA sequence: TGTGCCTGGACCGCCCTGACAGGCCAAGCTTTCTTT. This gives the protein CAWTALTGQAFF.

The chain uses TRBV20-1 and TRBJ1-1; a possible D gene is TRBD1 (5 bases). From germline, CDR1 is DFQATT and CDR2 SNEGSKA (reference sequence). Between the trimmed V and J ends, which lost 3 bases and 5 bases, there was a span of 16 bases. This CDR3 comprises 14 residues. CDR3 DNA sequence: TGCAGTGCTAGTATGAACAGGCTTAGAACTGAAGCTTTCTTT. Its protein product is CSASMNRLRTEAFF.

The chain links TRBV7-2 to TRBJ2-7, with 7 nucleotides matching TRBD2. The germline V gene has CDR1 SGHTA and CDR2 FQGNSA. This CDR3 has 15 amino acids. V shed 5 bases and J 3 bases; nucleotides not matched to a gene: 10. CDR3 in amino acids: CASSEGWTSDYEQYF. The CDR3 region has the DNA TGTGCCAGCAGCGAGGGGTGGACTAGTGACTACGAGCAGTACTTC.

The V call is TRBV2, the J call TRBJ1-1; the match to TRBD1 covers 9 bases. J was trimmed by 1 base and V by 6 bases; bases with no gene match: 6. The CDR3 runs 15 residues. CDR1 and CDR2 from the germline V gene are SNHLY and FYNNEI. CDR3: CASSLTGGGNTEAFF. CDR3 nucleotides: TGTGCCAGCAGCTTGACAGGGGGGGGGAACACTGAAGCTTTCTTT.

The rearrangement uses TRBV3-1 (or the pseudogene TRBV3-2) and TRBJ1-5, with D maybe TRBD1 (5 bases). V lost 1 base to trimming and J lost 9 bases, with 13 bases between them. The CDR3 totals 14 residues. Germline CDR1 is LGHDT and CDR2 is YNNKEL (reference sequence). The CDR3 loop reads CASSQAWTRRPQHF. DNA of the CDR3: TGTGCCAGCAGCCAAGCTTGGACACGGCGGCCCCAGCATTTT.

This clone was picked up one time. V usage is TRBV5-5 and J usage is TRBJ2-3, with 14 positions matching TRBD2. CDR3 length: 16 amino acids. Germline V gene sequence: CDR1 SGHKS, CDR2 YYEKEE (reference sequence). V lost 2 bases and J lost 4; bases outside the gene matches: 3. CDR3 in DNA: TGTGCCAGCAGCTTAGGGACTAGCGGGGGCTCAGATACGCAGTATTTT. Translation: CASSLGTSGGSDTQYF.

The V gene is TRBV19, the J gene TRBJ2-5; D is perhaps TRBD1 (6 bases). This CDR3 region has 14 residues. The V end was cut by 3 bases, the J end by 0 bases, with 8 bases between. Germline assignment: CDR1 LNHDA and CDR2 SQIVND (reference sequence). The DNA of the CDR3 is TGTGCCAGTAGTATGGGGACACACCAAGAGACCCAGTACTTC. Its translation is CASSMGTHQETQYF. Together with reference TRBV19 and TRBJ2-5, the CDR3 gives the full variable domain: DGGITQSPKYLFRKEGQNVTLSCEQNLNHDAMYWYRQDPGQGLRLIYYSQIVNDFQKGDIAEGYSVSREKKESFPLTVTSAQKNPTAFYLCASSMGTHQETQYFGPGTRLLVL.

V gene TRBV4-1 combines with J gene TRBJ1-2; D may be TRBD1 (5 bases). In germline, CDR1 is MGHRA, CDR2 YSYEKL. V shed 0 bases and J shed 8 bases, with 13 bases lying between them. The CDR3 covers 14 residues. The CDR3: CASSQDRAGRGYTF. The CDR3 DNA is TGCGCCAGCAGCCAAGATAGGGCAGGGCGCGGCTACACCTTC.

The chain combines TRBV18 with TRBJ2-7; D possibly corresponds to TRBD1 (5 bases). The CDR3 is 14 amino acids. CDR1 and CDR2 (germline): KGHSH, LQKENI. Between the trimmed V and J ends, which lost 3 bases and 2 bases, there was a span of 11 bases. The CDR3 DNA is TGTGCCAGCTCACCCGGATTGACAGCCTACGAGCAGTACTTC. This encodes CASSPGLTAYEQYF.

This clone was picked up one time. CDR3 protein: CASSPGQGAHEQYF. CDR3 in DNA: TGTGCCAGCAGCCCGGGACAGGGTGCCCACGAGCAGTACTTC. This chain uses TRBV7-6 with TRBJ2-7; 9 bases match TRBD1. J was trimmed by 5 bases and V by 5 bases; bases with no gene match: 7. CDR1 is SGHVS and CDR2 is FNYEAQ in the germline V gene. The CDR3 sequence is 14 residues long.

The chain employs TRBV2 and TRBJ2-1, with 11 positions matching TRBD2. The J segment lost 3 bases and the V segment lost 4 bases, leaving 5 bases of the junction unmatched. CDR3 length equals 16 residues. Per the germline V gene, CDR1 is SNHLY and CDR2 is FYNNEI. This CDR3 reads CASSVLAGDIYNEQFF. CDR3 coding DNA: TGTGCCAGCAGTGTACTAGCGGGGGACATCTACAATGAGCAGTTCTTC. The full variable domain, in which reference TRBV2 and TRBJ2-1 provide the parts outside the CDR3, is EPEVTQTPSHQVTQMGQEVILRCVPISNHLYFYWYRQILGQKVEFLVSFYNNEISEKSEIFDDQFSVERPDGSNFTLKIRSTKLEDSAMYFCASSVLAGDIYNEQFFGPGTRLTVL.

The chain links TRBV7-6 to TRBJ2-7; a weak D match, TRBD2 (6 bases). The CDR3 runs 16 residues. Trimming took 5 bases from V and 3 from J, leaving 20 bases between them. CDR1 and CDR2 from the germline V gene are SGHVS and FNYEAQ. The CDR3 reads CASSRAAGPENYEQYF. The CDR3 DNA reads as TGTGCCAGCAGCCGAGCGGCGGGGCCCGAAAACTACGAGCAGTACTTC. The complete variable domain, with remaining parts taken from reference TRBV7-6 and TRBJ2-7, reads GAGVSQSPRYKVTKRGQDVALRCDPISGHVSLYWYRQALGQGPEFLTYFNYEAQQDKSGLPNDRFSAERPEGSISTLTIQRTEQRDSAMYRCASSRAAGPENYEQYFGPGTRLTVT.

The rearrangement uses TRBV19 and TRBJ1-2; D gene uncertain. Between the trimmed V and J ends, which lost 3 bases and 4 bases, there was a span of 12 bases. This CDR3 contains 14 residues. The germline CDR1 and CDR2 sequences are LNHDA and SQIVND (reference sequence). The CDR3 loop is CASSMAAAGYGYTF. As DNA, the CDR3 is TGTGCCAGTAGTATGGCAGCGGCCGGCTATGGCTACACCTTC.

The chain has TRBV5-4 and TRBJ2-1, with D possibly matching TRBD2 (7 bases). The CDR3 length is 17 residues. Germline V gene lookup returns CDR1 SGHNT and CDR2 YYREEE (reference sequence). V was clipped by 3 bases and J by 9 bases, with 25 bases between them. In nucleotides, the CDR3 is TGTGCCAGCAGCTCCAAGGGGGGGACTCTCCCTGGTAGTGAGCAGTTCTTC. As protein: CASSSKGGTLPGSEQFF.

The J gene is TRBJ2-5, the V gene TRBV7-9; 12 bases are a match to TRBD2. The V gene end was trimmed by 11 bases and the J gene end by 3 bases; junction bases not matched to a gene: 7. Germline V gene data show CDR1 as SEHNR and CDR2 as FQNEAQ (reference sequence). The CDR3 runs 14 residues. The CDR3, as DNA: TGTGCCGGCTCACTAGCGGGGGGAGAAGAGACCCAGTACTTC. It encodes CAGSLAGGEETQYF.

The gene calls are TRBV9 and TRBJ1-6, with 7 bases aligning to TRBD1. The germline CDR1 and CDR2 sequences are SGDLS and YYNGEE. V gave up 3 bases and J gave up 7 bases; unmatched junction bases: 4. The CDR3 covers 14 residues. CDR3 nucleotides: TGTGCCAGCAGCGAGACAGGGTACAATTCACCCCTCCACTTT. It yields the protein CASSETGYNSPLHF.

The CDR3 here is CASSSLSTGNTIYF. CDR3 DNA: TGTGCCAGCAGCTCCCTAAGTACTGGAAACACCATATATTTT. J is TRBJ1-3 and V is TRBV5-5, with D hard to call. In germline, CDR1 is SGHKS, CDR2 YYEKEE (reference sequence). V was shortened by 3 bases and J by 2 bases, with 9 bases between the two germline ends. The CDR3 runs to 14 residues.

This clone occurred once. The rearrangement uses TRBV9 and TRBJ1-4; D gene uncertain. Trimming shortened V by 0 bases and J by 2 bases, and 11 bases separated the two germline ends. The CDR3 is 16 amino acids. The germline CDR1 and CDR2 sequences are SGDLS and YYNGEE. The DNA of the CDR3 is TGTGCCAGCAGCGTAGACGTGTGGGCTACTAATGAAAAACTGTTTTTT. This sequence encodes CASSVDVWATNEKLFF.

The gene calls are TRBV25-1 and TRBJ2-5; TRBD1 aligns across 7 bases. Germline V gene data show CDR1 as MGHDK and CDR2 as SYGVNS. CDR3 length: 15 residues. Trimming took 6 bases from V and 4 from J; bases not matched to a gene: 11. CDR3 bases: TGTGCCAGCAGCAGATCCGGGACAGTTGGAGAGACCCAGTACTTC. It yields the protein CASSRSGTVGETQYF. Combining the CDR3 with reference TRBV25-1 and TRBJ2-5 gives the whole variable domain EADIYQTPRYLVIGTGKKITLECSQTMGHDKMYWYQQDPGMELHLIHYSYGVNSTEKGDLSSESTVSRIRTEHFPLTLESARPSHTSQYLCASSRSGTVGETQYFGPGTRLLVL.

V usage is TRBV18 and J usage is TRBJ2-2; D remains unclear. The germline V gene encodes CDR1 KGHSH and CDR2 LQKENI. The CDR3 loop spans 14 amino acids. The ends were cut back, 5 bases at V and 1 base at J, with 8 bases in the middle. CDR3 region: CASSYLENTGELFF. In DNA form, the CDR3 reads TGTGCCAGCTCATATTTAGAGAACACCGGGGAGCTGTTTTTT.

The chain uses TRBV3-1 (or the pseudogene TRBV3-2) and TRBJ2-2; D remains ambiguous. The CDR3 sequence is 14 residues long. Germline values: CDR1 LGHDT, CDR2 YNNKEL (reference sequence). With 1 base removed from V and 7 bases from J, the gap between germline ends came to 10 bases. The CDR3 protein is CASSQGPPGGELFF. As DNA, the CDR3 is TGTGCCAGCAGCCAAGGCCCCCCGGGCGGGGAGCTGTTTTTT.